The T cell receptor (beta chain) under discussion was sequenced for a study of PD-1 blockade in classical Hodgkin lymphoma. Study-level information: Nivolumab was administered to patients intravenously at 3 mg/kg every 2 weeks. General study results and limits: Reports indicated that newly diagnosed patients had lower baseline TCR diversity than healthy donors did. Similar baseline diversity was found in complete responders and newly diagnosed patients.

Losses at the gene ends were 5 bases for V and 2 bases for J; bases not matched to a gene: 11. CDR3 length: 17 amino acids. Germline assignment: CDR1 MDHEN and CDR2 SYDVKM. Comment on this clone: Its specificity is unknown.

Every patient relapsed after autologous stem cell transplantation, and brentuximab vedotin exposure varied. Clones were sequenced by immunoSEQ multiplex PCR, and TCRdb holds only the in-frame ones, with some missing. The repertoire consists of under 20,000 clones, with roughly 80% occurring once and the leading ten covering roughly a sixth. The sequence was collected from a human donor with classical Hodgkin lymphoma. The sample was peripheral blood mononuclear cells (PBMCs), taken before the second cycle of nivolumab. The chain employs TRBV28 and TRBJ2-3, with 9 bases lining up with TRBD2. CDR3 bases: TGTGCCAGCAGTACCCCCCCTAGCGGGGCCCCCACAGATACGCAGTATTTT. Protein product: CASSTPPSGAPTDTQYF.